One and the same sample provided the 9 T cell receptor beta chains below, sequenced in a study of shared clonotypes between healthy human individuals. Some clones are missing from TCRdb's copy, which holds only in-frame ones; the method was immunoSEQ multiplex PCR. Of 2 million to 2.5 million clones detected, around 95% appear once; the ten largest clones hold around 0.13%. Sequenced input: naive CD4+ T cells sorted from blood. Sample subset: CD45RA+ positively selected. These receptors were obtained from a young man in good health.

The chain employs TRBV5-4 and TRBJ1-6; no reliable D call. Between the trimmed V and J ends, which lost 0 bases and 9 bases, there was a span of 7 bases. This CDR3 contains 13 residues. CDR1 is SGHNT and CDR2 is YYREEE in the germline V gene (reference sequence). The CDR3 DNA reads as TGTGCCAGCAGCTTGGAGGAAACTTCACCCCTCCACTTT. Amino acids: CASSLEETSPLHF.

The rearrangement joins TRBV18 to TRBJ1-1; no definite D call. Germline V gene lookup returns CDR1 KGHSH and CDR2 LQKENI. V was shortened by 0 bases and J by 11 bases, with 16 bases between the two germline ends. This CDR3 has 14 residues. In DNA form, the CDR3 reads TGTGCCAGCTCACCACCCGGGCAGGAGCCCCTTGCTTTCTTT. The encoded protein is CASSPPGQEPLAFF.

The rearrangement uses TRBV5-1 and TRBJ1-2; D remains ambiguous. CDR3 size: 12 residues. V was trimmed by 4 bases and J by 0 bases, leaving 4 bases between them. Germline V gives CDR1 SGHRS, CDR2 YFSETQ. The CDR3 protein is CASSETNYGYTF. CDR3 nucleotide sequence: TGCGCCAGCAGCGAGACTAACTATGGCTACACCTTC.

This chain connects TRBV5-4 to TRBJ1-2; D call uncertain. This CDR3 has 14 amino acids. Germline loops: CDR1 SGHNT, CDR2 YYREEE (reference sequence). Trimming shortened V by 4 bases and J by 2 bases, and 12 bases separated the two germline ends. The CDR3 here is CASSRQDGNYGYTF. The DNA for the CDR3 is TGTGCCAGCAGCCGCCAGGACGGAAACTATGGCTACACCTTC.

The CDR3 here is CASSGAYETQYF. The CDR3 bases are TGTGCCAGCAGCGGCGCGTATGAGACCCAGTACTTC. The V call is TRBV9, the J call TRBJ2-5; D uncertain. The CDR3 length is 12 residues. Germline V gives CDR1 SGDLS, CDR2 YYNGEE. Trimming removed 3 bases from V and 5 bases from J, with 8 bases in between.

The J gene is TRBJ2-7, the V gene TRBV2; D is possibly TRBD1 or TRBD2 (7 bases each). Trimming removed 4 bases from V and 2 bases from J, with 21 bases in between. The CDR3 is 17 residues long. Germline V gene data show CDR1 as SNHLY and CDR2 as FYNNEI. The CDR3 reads CASSVSSQGGRTYEQYF. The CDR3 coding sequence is TGTGCCAGCAGTGTGTCTAGCCAGGGGGGGAGGACCTACGAGCAGTACTTC.

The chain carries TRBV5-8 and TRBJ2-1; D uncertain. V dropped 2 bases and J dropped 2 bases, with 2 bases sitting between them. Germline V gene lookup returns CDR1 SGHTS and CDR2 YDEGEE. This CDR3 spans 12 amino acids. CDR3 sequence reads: CASSFPYNEQFF. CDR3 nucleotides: TGTGCCAGCAGCTTCCCCTACAATGAGCAGTTCTTC.

The CDR3 is CASTNNSPLHF. The CDR3 DNA follows: TGTGCCAGCACCAATAATTCACCCCTCCACTTT. The V gene is TRBV7-2, the J gene TRBJ1-6, with D unclear. CDR1 is SGHTA, CDR2 FQGNSA, per germline. This CDR3 spans 11 amino acids. The V end lost 7 bases, the J end lost 5 bases, and 3 bases lay between the germline ends.

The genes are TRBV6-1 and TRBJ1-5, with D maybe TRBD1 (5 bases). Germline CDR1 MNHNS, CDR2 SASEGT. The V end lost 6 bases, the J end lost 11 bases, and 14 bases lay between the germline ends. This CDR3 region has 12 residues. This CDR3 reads CASSKRGTTQHF. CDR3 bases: TGTGCCAGCAGCAAAAGGGGAACGACCCAGCATTTT.